This is a list of T cell receptor beta chains from one sample in a study of T cells in Graves' hyperthyroidism and ophthalmopathy. MiXCR, run by TCRdb on the multiplex PCR reads, gives a single entry per CDR3 protein. In the table there are around 280,000 distinct CDR3 sequences, approximately 12% of which are singletons. The specimen was blood. The receptors shown here come from a young woman with Graves' hyperthyroidism that later progressed to Graves' ophthalmopathy. The CDR3 runs from the conserved cysteine through the conserved F or W. Fields, in order: CDR3 DNA, CDR3 protein, J gene, clone size, V gene, D gene. The D gene is left open where the match is weak. The size of a clone is reported for some rows only, either as once, few or many, or as a class for expanded clones.

cdr3_nt: TGTGCTAGCAGCTCAGAGGGCCTCTCCCATGAGCAGTTCTTC
cdr3_aa: CASSSEGLSHEQFF
j_call: TRBJ2-1
clone_size: many
v_call: TRBV7-7
d_call: .

cdr3_nt: TGCAGTGCAGAGCCTCGACAGGAGACCTCGCTTAATGGCTACACCTTC
cdr3_aa: CSAEPRQETSLNGYTF
j_call: TRBJ1-2
clone_size: many
v_call: TRBV20-1
d_call: .

cdr3_nt: TGTGCCAGCAGTTTACAGGGGCCCCCCTACGAGCAGTACTTC
cdr3_aa: CASSLQGPPYEQYF
j_call: TRBJ2-7
clone_size: many
v_call: TRBV28
d_call: .

cdr3_nt: TGTGCCAGCAGCAAATCGGGGACTGAAGCTTTCTTT
cdr3_aa: CASSKSGTEAFF
j_call: TRBJ1-1
clone_size: many
v_call: TRBV11-2
d_call: .

cdr3_nt: TGTGCCAGCAGCCAAGAAACGATCGGACCCATCGGGTGGAAACTGTTTTTT
cdr3_aa: CASSQETIGPIGWKLFF
j_call: TRBJ1-4
clone_size: many
v_call: TRBV3-1
d_call: .

cdr3_nt: TGTGCCAGCAGTCCCGACAGGGGGTTTCAGTACGAGCAGTACTTC
cdr3_aa: CASSPDRGFQYEQYF
j_call: TRBJ2-7
clone_size: .
v_call: TRBV28
d_call: TRBD1

cdr3_nt: TGTGTCTGGAGCGATTCCCTCGAAGATACGCAGTATTTT
cdr3_aa: CVWSDSLEDTQYF
j_call: TRBJ2-3
clone_size: .
v_call: TRBV30
d_call: .

cdr3_nt: TGTGCCAGCAGCTTTCGCCGTCGGAGCTCCTACAATGAGCAGTTCTTC
cdr3_aa: CASSFRRRSSYNEQFF
j_call: TRBJ2-1
clone_size: .
v_call: TRBV12-3/TRBV12-4
d_call: .

cdr3_nt: TGTGCCAGCTCACCCATACTAGCTACAGATACGCAGTATTTT
cdr3_aa: CASSPILATDTQYF
j_call: TRBJ2-3
clone_size: many
v_call: TRBV18
d_call: .

cdr3_nt: TGTGCCAGCAGCTCCCCGAACTCCGGGACTAGCGGGAGGTCTCTTGAGACCCAGTACTTC
cdr3_aa: CASSSPNSGTSGRSLETQYF
j_call: TRBJ2-5
clone_size: many
v_call: TRBV11-2
d_call: TRBD2

cdr3_nt: TGCAGTGCTGGGACAGGGGCGGGCTATGGCTACACCTTC
cdr3_aa: CSAGTGAGYGYTF
j_call: TRBJ1-2
clone_size: many
v_call: TRBV20-1
d_call: TRBD1

cdr3_nt: TGCGCCAGCAGGAGGGGGGAAGTCAATGAGCAGTTCTTC
cdr3_aa: CASRRGEVNEQFF
j_call: TRBJ2-1
clone_size: many
v_call: TRBV5-1
d_call: .

cdr3_nt: TGCGCCAGCAGCCAGGTAGCGGGGGGTATAGACGAGCAGTACTTC
cdr3_aa: CASSQVAGGIDEQYF
j_call: TRBJ2-7
clone_size: many
v_call: TRBV4-3
d_call: TRBD2

cdr3_nt: TGTGCCAGCAGCTGGCCTAGGACCCGTCACCCAGATACGCAGTATTTT
cdr3_aa: CASSWPRTRHPDTQYF
j_call: TRBJ2-3
clone_size: many
v_call: TRBV11-2
d_call: .

cdr3_nt: TGTGCCAGCAGCCTTGGGACATCCCTTGGTTCACCCCTCCACTTT
cdr3_aa: CASSLGTSLGSPLHF
j_call: TRBJ1-6
clone_size: .
v_call: TRBV7-9
d_call: .

cdr3_nt: TGTGCCAGCAGCCAAAAAGTGTCGGGCAGTTCCTACAATGAGCAGTTCTTC
cdr3_aa: CASSQKVSGSSYNEQFF
j_call: TRBJ2-1
clone_size: many
v_call: TRBV3-2
d_call: .

cdr3_nt: TGTGCCAGTACCATAGGACACCGGGATCTCCAAGAGACCCAGTACTTC
cdr3_aa: CASTIGHRDLQETQYF
j_call: TRBJ2-5
clone_size: many
v_call: TRBV19
d_call: .

cdr3_nt: TGTGCCACCAGCAGACTCCCCACTGCGAATTCACCCCTCCACTTT
cdr3_aa: CATSRLPTANSPLHF
j_call: TRBJ1-6
clone_size: many
v_call: TRBV15
d_call: .

cdr3_nt: TGTGCCAGCAGTTTTGCTAGCGGGATTAATGAGCAGTTCTTC
cdr3_aa: CASSFASGINEQFF
j_call: TRBJ2-1
clone_size: .
v_call: TRBV12-3/TRBV12-4
d_call: TRBD2

cdr3_nt: TGTGCCAGCAGCTTAGTAGGGGGGACAGGGGGCTACGAGCAGTACTTC
cdr3_aa: CASSLVGGTGGYEQYF
j_call: TRBJ2-7
clone_size: many
v_call: TRBV7-2
d_call: TRBD1

cdr3_nt: TGTGCCAGCAGCTTCCCCGGGACAGCGATCACTGAAGCTTTCTTT
cdr3_aa: CASSFPGTAITEAFF
j_call: TRBJ1-1
clone_size: .
v_call: TRBV12-3/TRBV12-4
d_call: TRBD1

cdr3_nt: TGCGCCAGCAGCCAAGTAGGGGGGGTGCAAGAGACCCAGTACTTC
cdr3_aa: CASSQVGGVQETQYF
j_call: TRBJ2-5
clone_size: few
v_call: TRBV4-1
d_call: .

cdr3_nt: TGTGCCAGCAGCAGGACAGAGTACACTGAAGCTTTCTTT
cdr3_aa: CASSRTEYTEAFF
j_call: TRBJ1-1
clone_size: few
v_call: TRBV7-9
d_call: .

cdr3_nt: TGTGCCAGCAGTGAAGCGCTGAGGGGCGATGGCTACACCTTC
cdr3_aa: CASSEALRGDGYTF
j_call: TRBJ1-2
clone_size: many
v_call: TRBV6-1
d_call: .

cdr3_nt: TGTGCCAGCAGTGAGGGCGGTCGGGTCAATGAGCAGTTCTTC
cdr3_aa: CASSEGGRVNEQFF
j_call: TRBJ2-1
clone_size: many
v_call: TRBV2
d_call: .